These 10 T cell receptor beta chains were all obtained from the same sample, sequenced in a study of cytomegalovirus exposure and HLA in healthy donors. Use of 60 Vbeta and 13 Jbeta primers characterized the PCR. Clones were sequenced by immunoSEQ multiplex PCR, and TCRdb holds only the in-frame ones, with some missing. The sample carries under 200,000 clones, roughly 80% recorded once. Sequenced input: PBMCs. The receptors here all came from a girl aged 2 to 10 in good health and CMV-seropositive.

This clone has only a few counts. The chain combines TRBV19 with TRBJ2-3; 10 bases are shared with TRBD1. V was clipped by 5 bases and J by 3 bases; unmatched bases: 5. Germline V gene sequence: CDR1 LNHDA, CDR2 SQIVND (reference sequence). This CDR3 has 15 residues. The CDR3 sequence is CASSVWTGGTDTQYF. Written as DNA, the CDR3 is TGTGCCAGTAGTGTGTGGACAGGGGGAACAGATACGCAGTATTTT. Full variable domain (missing parts from reference TRBV19 and TRBJ2-3): DGGITQSPKYLFRKEGQNVTLSCEQNLNHDAMYWYRQDPGQGLRLIYYSQIVNDFQKGDIAEGYSVSREKKESFPLTVTSAQKNPTAFYLCASSVWTGGTDTQYFGPGTRLTVL.

As for this clone: Germline and junction disagree at one end, which may indicate a read error. V and J are TRBV4-1 and TRBJ1-2, with 11 bases aligning to TRBD1. Germline V gene data show CDR1 as MGHRA and CDR2 as YSYEKL. CDR3 length: 17 amino acids. The chain's CDR3 is CASRQPGQGEANYGYTF. The CDR3 DNA is TGCGCCAGCCGCCAACCGGGACAGGGGGAGGCTAACTATGGCTACACCTTC.

This chain links TRBV6-6 with TRBJ2-5, with D maybe TRBD1 (7 bases). The V end was cut by 6 bases, the J end by 2 bases, with 16 bases between. The CDR3 is 15 amino acids. The germline V gene has CDR1 MNHNY and CDR2 SVGAGI (reference sequence). CDR3 nucleotide sequence: TGTGCCAGCAGCCAGCGGACAGGAGGGCAAGAGACCCAGTACTTC. Translation gives CASSQRTGGQETQYF.

The gene calls are TRBV29-1 and TRBJ2-5, with a tentative D call TRBD2 (5 bases). Germline V gene lookup returns CDR1 SQVTM and CDR2 ANQGSEA. The CDR3 totals 13 residues. V was cut by 5 bases and J by 4 bases, with 14 bases left in between. CDR3 sequence (DNA): TGCAGCGTTCGCCCGATTGGAGGAGAGACCCAGTACTTC. Amino acids: CSVRPIGGETQYF.

The chain links TRBV6-4 to TRBJ2-7, with D tentatively TRBD1 (5 bases). The CDR3 spans 13 residues. CDR1 is MRHNA and CDR2 is SNTAGT in the germline V gene. V was shortened by 3 bases and J by 6 bases, with 12 bases between the two germline ends. CDR3 bases: TGTGCCAGCAGTGAGGTCAGGGAAGCCGAGCAGTACTTC. Translated, it gives CASSEVREAEQYF.

The rearrangement joins TRBV5-4 to TRBJ1-1; TRBD1 might be the D (5 bases). The CDR3 consists of 15 residues. V was pared by 0 bases and J by 5 bases, with 14 bases between. Germline V gene lookup returns CDR1 SGHNT and CDR2 YYREEE (reference sequence). CDR3 sequence reads: CASSLVNGAGTEAFF. The CDR3 coding sequence is TGTGCCAGCAGCTTGGTTAATGGGGCGGGAACTGAAGCTTTCTTT.

This chain connects TRBV9 to TRBJ1-3, with D perhaps TRBD1 (5 bases). The CDR3 is 16 amino acids. Germline V gene data show CDR1 as SGDLS and CDR2 as YYNGEE. Trimming stripped 0 bases from V and 11 bases from J, with 21 bases between. The CDR3 region has the DNA TGTGCCAGCAGCGTAGGAGTCCGGGGGAAGGTATACGCCATATATTTT. Amino acid sequence: CASSVGVRGKVYAIYF.

The rearrangement uses TRBV2 and TRBJ2-1; D is perhaps TRBD2 (6 bases). CDR1 is SNHLY and CDR2 is FYNNEI in the germline V gene. This CDR3 is 14 amino acids long. Trimming shortened V by 9 bases and J by 7 bases, and 19 bases separated the two germline ends. CDR3 in DNA: TGTGCCAGTACCGTCGGGGCCCGGGGGAATGAGCAGTTCTTC. It is translated as CASTVGARGNEQFF.

The V and J genes are TRBV15 and TRBJ1-3; D remains unclear. V dropped 3 bases and J dropped 3 bases, with 12 bases sitting between them. The germline V gene has CDR1 LNHNV and CDR2 YYDKDF (reference sequence). The CDR3 length is 15 residues. CDR3 DNA sequence: TGTGCCACCAGCAGTCCTGGGGAGGGTGGAAACACCATATATTTT. It translates to CATSSPGEGGNTIYF.

CDR3 DNA sequence: TGTGCCAGCAGCGTAGCCCGGGACAGGGTAGCCAACGTCCTGACTTTC. Its protein is CASSVARDRVANVLTF. J is TRBJ2-6 and V is TRBV9; 9 bases fit TRBD1. Unmatched junction bases numbered 5, after V lost 0 bases and J lost 7 bases. CDR1 and CDR2 from the germline V gene are SGDLS and YYNGEE. The CDR3 runs to 16 residues.